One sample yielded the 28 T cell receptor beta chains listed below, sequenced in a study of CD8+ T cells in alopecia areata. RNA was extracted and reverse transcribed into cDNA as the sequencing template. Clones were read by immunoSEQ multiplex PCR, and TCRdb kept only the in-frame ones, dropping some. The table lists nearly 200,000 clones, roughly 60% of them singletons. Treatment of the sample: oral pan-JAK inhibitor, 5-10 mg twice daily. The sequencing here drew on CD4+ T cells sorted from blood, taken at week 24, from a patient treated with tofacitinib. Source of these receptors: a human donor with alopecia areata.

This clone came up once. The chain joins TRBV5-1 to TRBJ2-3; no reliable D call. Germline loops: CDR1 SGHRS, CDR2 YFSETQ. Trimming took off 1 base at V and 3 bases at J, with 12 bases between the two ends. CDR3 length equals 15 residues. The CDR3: CASSLNAGSTDTQYF. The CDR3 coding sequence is TGCGCCAGCAGCTTGAATGCCGGGTCGACAGATACGCAGTATTTT. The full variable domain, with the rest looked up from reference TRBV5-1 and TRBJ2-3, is KAGVTQTPRYLIKTRGQQVTLSCSPISGHRSVSWYQQTPGQGLQFLFEYFSETQRNKGNFPGRFSGRQFSNSRSEMNVSTLELGDSALYLCASSLNAGSTDTQYFGPGTRLTVL.

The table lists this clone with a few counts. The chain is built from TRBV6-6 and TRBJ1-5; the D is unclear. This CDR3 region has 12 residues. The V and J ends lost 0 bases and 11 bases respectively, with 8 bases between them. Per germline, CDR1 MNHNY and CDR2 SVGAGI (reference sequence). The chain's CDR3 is CASSYSKETQHF. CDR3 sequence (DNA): TGTGCCAGCAGTTACTCGAAGGAAACCCAGCATTTT.

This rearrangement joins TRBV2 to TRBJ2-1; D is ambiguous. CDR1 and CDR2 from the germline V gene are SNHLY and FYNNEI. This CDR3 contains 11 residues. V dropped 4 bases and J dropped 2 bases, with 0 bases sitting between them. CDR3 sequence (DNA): TGTGCCAGCAGTGCCTACAATGAGCAGTTCTTC. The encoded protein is CASSAYNEQFF.

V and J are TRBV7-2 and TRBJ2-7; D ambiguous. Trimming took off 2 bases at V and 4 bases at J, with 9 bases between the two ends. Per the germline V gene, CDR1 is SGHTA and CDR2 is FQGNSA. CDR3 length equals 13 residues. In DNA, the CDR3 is TGTGCCAGCAGCTTAAGGGTGTCTTACGAGCAGTACTTC. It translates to CASSLRVSYEQYF.

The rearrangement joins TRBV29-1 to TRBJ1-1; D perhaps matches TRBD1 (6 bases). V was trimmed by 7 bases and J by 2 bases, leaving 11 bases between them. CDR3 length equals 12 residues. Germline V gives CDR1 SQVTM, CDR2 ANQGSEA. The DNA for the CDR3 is TGCAGCGCCAAGGGGGACAACACTGAAGCTTTCTTT. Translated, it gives CSAKGDNTEAFF.

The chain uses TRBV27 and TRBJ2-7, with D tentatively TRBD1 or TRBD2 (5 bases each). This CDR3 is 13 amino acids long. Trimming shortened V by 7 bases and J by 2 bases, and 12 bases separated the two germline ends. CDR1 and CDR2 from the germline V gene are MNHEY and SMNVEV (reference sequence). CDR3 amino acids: CASTGDGTYEQYF. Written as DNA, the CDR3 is TGTGCCAGCACCGGGGACGGAACCTACGAGCAGTACTTC.

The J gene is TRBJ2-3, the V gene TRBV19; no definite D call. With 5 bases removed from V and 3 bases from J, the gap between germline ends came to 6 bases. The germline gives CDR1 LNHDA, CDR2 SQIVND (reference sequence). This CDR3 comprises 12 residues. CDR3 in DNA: TGTGCCAGTAGTGAACAGACAGATACGCAGTATTTT. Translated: CASSEQTDTQYF. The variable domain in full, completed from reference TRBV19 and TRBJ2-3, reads DGGITQSPKYLFRKEGQNVTLSCEQNLNHDAMYWYRQDPGQGLRLIYYSQIVNDFQKGDIAEGYSVSREKKESFPLTVTSAQKNPTAFYLCASSEQTDTQYFGPGTRLTVL.

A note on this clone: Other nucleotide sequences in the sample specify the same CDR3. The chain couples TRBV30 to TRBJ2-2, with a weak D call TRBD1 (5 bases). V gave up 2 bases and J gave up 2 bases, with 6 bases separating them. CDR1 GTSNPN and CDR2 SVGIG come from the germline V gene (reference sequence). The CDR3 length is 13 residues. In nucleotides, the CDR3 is TGTGCCTGGAGTAGGGGCAACACCGGGGAGCTGTTTTTT. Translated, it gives CAWSRGNTGELFF.

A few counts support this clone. Here the CDR3 reads CASSQEGRLNTGELFF. CDR3 coding DNA: TGTGCCAGCAGCCAAGAAGGACGGTTGAACACCGGGGAGCTGTTTTTT. V is TRBV11-2 and J is TRBJ2-2; no clear D gene. Trimming removed 5 bases at V and 1 base at J, with 14 bases between. The CDR3 runs to 16 residues. CDR1 SGHAT and CDR2 FQNNGV come from the germline V gene.

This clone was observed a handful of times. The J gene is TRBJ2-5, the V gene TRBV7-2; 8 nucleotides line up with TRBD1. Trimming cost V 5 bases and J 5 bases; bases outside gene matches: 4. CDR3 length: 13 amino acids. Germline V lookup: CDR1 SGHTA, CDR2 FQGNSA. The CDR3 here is CASSMDRAETQYF. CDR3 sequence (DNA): TGTGCCAGCAGCATGGACAGGGCGGAGACCCAGTACTTC.

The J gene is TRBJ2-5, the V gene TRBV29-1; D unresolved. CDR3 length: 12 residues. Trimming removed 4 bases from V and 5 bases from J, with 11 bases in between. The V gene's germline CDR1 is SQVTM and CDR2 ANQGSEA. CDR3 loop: CSVGPRLETQYF. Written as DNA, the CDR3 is TGCAGCGTTGGGCCCAGGCTGGAGACCCAGTACTTC. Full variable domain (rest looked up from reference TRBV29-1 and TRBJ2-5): SAVISQKPSRDICQRGTSLTIQCQVDSQVTMMFWYRQQPGQSLTLIATANQGSEATYESGFVIDKFPISRPNLTFSTLTVSNMSPEDSSIYLCSVGPRLETQYFGPGTRLLVL.

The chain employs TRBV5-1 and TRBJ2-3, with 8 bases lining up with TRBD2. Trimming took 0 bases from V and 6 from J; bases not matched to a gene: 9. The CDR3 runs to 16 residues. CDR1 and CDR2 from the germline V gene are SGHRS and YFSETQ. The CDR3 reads CASSLDPQRGWDTQYF. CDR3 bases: TGCGCCAGCAGCTTGGATCCTCAGCGGGGGTGGGATACGCAGTATTTT.

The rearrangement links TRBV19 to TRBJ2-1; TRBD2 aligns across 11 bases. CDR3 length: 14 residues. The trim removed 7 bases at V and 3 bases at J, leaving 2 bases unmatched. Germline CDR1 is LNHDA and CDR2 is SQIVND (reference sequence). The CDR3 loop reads CASTGTSGYNEQFF. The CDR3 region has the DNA TGTGCCAGTACCGGGACTAGCGGCTACAATGAGCAGTTCTTC. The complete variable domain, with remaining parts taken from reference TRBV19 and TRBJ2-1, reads DGGITQSPKYLFRKEGQNVTLSCEQNLNHDAMYWYRQDPGQGLRLIYYSQIVNDFQKGDIAEGYSVSREKKESFPLTVTSAQKNPTAFYLCASTGTSGYNEQFFGPGTRLTVL.

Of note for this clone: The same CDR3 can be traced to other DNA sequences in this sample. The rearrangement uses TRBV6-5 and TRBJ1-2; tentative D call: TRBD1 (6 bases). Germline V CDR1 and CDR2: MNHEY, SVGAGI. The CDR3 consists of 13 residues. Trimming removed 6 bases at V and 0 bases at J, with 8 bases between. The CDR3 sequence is CASRRGANYGYTF. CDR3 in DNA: TGTGCCAGCAGGAGGGGGGCTAACTATGGCTACACCTTC.

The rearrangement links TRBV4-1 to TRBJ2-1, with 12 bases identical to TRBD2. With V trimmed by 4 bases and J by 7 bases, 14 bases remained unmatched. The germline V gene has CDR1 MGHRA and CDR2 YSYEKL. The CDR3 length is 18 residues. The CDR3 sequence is CASSPGTLAGGRLNEQFF. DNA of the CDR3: TGCGCCAGCAGCCCAGGAACCCTAGCGGGGGGGCGGTTGAATGAGCAGTTCTTC.

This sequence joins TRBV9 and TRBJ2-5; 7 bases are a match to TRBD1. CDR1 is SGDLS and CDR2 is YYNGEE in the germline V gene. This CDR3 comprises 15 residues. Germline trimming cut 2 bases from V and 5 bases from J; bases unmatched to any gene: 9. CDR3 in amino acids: CASSVAAGGLETQYF. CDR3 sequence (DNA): TGTGCCAGCAGCGTTGCGGCAGGGGGATTGGAGACCCAGTACTTC.

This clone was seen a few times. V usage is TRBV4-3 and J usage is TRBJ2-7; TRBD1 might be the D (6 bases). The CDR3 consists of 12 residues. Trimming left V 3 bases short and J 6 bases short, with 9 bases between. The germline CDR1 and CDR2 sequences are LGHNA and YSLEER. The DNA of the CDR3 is TGCGCCAGCAGCCATGGACAGAGCGAGCAGTACTTC. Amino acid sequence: CASSHGQSEQYF.

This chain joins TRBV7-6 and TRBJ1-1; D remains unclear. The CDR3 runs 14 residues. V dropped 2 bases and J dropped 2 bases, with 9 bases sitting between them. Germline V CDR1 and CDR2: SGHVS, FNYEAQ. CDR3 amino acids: CASSLTRFNTEAFF. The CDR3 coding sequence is TGTGCCAGCAGCTTAACCAGATTTAACACTGAAGCTTTCTTT. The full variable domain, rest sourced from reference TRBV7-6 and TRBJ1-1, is GAGVSQSPRYKVTKRGQDVALRCDPISGHVSLYWYRQALGQGPEFLTYFNYEAQQDKSGLPNDRFSAERPEGSISTLTIQRTEQRDSAMYRCASSLTRFNTEAFFGQGTRLTVV.

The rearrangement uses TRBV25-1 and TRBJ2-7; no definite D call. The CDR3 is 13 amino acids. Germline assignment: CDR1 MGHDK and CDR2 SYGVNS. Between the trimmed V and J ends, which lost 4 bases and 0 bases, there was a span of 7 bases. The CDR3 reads CASSGRYSYEQYF. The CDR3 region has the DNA TGTGCCAGCAGTGGTAGGTACTCCTACGAGCAGTACTTC.

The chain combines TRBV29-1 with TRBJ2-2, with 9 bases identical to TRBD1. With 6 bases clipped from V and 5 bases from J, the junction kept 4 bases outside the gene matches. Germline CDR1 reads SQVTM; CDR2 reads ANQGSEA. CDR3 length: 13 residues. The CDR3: CSVGTGRTGELFF. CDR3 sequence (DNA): TGCAGCGTGGGGACAGGGCGGACCGGGGAGCTGTTTTTT.

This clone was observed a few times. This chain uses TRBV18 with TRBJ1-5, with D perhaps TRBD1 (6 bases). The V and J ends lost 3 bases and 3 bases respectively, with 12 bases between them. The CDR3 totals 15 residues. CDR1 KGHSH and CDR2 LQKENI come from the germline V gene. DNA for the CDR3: TGTGCCAGCTCACCTTCGAGGGACATCAATCAGCCCCAGCATTTT. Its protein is CASSPSRDINQPQHF.

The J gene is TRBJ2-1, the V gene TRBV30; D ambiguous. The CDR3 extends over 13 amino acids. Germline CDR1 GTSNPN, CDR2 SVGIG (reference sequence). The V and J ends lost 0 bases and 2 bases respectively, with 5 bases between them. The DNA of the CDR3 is TGTGCCTGGAGTGTAGGGACCTACAATGAGCAGTTCTTC. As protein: CAWSVGTYNEQFF. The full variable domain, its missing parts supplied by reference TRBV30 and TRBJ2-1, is SQTIHQWPATLVQPVGSPLSLECTVEGTSNPNLYWYRQAAGRGLQLLFYSVGIGQISSEVPQNLSASRPQDRQFILSSKKLLLSDSGFYLCAWSVGTYNEQFFGPGTRLTVL.

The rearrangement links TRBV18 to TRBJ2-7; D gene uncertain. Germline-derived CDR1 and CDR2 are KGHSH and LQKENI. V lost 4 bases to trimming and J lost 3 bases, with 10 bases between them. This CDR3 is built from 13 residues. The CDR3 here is CASSLYSSYEQYF. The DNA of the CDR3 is TGTGCCAGCTCACTCTACAGTAGCTACGAGCAGTACTTC. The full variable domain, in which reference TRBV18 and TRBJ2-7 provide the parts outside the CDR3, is NAGVMQNPRHLVRRRGQEARLRCSPMKGHSHVYWYRQLPEEGLKFMVYLQKENIIDESGMPKERFSAEFPKEGPSILRIQQVVRGDSAAYFCASSLYSSYEQYFGPGTRLTVT.

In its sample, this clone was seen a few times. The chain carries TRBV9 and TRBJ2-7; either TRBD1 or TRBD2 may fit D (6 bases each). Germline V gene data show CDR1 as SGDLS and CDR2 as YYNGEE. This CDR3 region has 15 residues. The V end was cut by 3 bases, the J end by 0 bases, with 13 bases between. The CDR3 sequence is CASSGNWGASYEQYF. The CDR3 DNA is TGTGCCAGCAGCGGCAATTGGGGGGCCTCCTACGAGCAGTACTTC.

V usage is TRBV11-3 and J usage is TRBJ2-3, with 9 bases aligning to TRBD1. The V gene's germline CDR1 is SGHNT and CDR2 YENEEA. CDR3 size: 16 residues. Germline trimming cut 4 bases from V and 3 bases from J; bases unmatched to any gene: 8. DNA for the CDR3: TGTGCCAGCAGCTCAACCACAGGGGGCAAAACAGATACGCAGTATTTT. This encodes CASSSTTGGKTDTQYF.

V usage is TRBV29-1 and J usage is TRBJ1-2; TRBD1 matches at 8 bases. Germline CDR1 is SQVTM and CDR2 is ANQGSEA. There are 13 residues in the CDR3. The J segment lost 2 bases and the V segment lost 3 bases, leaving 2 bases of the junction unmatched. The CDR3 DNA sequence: TGCAGCGTTGACGGGACAGGAAACTATGGCTACACCTTC. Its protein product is CSVDGTGNYGYTF. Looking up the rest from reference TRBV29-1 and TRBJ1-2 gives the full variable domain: SAVISQKPSRDICQRGTSLTIQCQVDSQVTMMFWYRQQPGQSLTLIATANQGSEATYESGFVIDKFPISRPNLTFSTLTVSNMSPEDSSIYLCSVDGTGNYGYTFGSGTRLTVV.

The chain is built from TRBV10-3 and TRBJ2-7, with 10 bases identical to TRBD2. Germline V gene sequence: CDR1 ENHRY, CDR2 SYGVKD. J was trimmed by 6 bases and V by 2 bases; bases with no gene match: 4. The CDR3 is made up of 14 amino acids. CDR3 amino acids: CAISEASGSLEQYF. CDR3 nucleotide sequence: TGTGCCATCAGTGAGGCTAGCGGGAGTCTCGAGCAGTACTTC.

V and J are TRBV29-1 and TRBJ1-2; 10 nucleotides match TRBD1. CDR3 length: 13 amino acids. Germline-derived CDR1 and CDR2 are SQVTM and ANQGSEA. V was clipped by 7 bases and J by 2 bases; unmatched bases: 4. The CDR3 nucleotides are TGCAGCGCCGCGGGACAGGGGAACTATGGCTACACCTTC. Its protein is CSAAGQGNYGYTF.